This T cell receptor (beta chain) was observed in a study of human T cells and chemical hapten exposure. Study-wide context: Patch tests put 0.01% DPC on the upper back, read at 6 days. Study-level results: Expanded TCRs showed more large CDR3 clusters than pre-sensitization or healthy control sets.

Germline CDR1 reads MDHEN; CDR2 reads SYDVKM. CDR3 length: 15 amino acids. Trimming removed 7 bases at V and 7 bases at J, with 23 bases between. As handled by the study authors: Samples held a median of approximately 94,000 TCRs, range roughly 20,000–750,000. TCRdb called the RACE reads again in MiXCR, with one record for every CDR3 protein. TCRdb, not the original authors, processed these V and J calls. The table lists 85,000 to 100,000 distinct CDR3 sequences, approximately 13% of them singletons, with roughly 2% in the top ten. Stated time point: patch test 1, 2 weeks after DPC sensitization. Noted treatment: therapeutic diphenylcyclopropenone sensitization with weekly scalp DPC. The starting material, unfractionated whole blood, was used for total RNA extraction. This clonotype was seen a handful of times. Its antigen is unidentified.

The J gene is TRBJ2-7, the V gene TRBV28; tentative D call: TRBD1 (7 bases). The sequence came from a woman in her thirties or forties with alopecia areata. Some clones in this sample may be carry-over from other donors' samples. Sequencing was performed on whole blood, taken in connection with sensitization to the hapten diphenylcyclopropenone (DPC). Written as DNA, the CDR3 is TGTGCCAGCAACCTCCCATGGAGGGGGCGCGGAGAGCAGTACTTC. Translating it yields CASNLPWRGRGEQYF.